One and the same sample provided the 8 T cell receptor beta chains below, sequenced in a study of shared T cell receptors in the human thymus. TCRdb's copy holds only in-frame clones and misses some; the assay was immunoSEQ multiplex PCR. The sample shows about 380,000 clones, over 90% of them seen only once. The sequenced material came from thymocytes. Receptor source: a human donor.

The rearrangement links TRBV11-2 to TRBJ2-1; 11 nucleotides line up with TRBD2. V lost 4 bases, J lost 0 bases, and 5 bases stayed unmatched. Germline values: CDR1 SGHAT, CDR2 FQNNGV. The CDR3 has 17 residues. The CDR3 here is CASSSNSGRASYNEQFF. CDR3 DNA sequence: TGTGCCAGCAGCTCCAATAGCGGGAGGGCCTCCTACAATGAGCAGTTCTTC.

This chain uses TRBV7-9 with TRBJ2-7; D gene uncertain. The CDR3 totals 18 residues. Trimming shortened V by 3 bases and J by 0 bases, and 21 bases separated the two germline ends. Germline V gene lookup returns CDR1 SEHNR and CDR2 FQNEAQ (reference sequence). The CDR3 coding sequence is TGTGCCAGCAGCTTCAGGTACCCACTGAAGGGCCACTCCTACGAGCAGTACTTC. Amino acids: CASSFRYPLKGHSYEQYF.

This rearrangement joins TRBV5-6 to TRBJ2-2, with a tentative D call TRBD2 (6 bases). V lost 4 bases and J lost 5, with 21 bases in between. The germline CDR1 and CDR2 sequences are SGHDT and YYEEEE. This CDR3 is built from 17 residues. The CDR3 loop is CASSRGDSDYYTGELFF. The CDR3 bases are TGTGCCAGCAGCCGAGGGGACTCGGACTATTATACCGGGGAGCTGTTTTTT.

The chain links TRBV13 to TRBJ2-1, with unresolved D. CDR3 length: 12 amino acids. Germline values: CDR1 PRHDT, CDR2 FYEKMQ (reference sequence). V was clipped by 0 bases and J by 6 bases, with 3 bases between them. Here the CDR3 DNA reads TGTGCCAGCAGCTTAGGGCCCAATGAGCAGTTCTTC. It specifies CASSLGPNEQFF.

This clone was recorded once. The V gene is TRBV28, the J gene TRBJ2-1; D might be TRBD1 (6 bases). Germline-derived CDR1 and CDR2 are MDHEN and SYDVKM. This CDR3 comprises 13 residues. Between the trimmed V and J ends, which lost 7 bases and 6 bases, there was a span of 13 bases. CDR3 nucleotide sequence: TGTGCCAGCACCCACAGGGCTGGCAATGAGCAGTTCTTC. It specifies CASTHRAGNEQFF.

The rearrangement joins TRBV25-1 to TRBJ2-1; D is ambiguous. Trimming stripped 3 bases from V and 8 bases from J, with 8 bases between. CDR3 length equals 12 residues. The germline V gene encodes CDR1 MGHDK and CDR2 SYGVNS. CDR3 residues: CASSDVNDEQFF. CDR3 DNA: TGTGCCAGCAGTGATGTCAATGATGAGCAGTTCTTC.

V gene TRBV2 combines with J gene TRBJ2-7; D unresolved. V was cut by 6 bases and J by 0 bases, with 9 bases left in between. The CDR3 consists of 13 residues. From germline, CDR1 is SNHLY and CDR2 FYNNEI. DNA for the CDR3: TGTGCCAGCAGGGATCTTAGCTCCTACGAGCAGTACTTC. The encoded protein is CASRDLSSYEQYF.

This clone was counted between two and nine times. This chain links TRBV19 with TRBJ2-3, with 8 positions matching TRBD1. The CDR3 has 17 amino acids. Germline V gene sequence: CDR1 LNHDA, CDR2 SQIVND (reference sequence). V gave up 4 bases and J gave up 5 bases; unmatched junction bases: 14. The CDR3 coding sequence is TGTGCCAGTAGTAACACCGGACAGGGTGTTATCGGAGATACGCAGTATTTT. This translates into CASSNTGQGVIGDTQYF.